This T cell receptor beta chain was retrieved from a study of cytomegalovirus exposure and HLA in healthy donors. The CDR3 sequence is 13 residues long. With 5 bases removed from V and 11 bases from J, the gap between germline ends came to 18 bases. The germline CDR1 and CDR2 sequences are SGHAT and FQNNGV. In this sample, this clone turned up a few times. PCR amplification relied on 60 Vbeta primers (plus 13 Jbeta primers). Libraries were prepared by immunoSEQ multiplex PCR; TCRdb keeps only in-frame clonotypes and omits some of them. This table holds hundreds of thousands of clones, about 66% found once.

Source material: PBMCs. The V and J genes are TRBV11-2 and TRBJ1-1, with a tentative D call TRBD1 (5 bases). The clonotype originates from a female donor in good health and CMV-seronegative. The CDR3 protein is CASSTRQSQEAFF. In DNA, the CDR3 is TGTGCCAGCAGCACACGACAGTCCCAGGAGGCTTTCTTT.